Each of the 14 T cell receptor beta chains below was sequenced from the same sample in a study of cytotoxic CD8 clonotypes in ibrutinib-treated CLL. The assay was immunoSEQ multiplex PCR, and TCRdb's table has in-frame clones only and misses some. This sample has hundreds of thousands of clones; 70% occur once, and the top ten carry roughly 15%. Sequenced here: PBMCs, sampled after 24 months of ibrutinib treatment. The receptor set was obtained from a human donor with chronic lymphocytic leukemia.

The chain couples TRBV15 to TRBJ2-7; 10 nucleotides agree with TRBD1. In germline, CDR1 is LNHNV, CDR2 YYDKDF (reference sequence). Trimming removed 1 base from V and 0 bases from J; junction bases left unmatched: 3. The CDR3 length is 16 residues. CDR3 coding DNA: TGTGCCACCAGCAGAGGAAGGACAGGGGGCTCCTACGAGCAGTACTTC. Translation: CATSRGRTGGSYEQYF.

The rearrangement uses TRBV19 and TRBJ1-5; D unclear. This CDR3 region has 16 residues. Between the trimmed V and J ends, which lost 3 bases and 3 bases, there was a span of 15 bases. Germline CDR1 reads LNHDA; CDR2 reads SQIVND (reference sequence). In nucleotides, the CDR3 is TGTGCCAGTAGTATGGAGGAGGGAGCCCCCAATCAGCCCCAGCATTTT. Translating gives CASSMEEGAPNQPQHF.

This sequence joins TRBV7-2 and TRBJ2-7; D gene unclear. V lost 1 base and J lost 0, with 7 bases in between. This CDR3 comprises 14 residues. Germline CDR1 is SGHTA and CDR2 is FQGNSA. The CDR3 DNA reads TGTGCCAGCAGCTTAGGGTTAGGCTCCTACGAGCAGTACTTC. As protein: CASSLGLGSYEQYF.

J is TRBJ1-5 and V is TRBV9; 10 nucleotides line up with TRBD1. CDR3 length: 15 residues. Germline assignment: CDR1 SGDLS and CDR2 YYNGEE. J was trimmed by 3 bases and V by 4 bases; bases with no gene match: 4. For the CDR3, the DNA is TGTGCCAGCAGCACAGGGACAGGGGCCAATCAGCCCCAGCATTTT. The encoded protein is CASSTGTGANQPQHF.

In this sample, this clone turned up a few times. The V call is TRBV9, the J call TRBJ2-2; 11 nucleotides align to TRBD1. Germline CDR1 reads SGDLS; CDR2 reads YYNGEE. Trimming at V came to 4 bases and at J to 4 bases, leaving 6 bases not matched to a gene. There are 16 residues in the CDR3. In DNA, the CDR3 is TGTGCCAGCAGCTCTCGGACAGGGGGCCTCACCGGGGAGCTGTTTTTT. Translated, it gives CASSSRTGGLTGELFF.

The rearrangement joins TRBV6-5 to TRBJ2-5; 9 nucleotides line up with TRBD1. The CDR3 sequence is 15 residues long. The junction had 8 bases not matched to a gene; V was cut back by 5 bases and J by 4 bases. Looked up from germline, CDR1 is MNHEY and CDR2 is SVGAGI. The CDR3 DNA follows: TGTGCCAGCAGTATCAGGACAGGGGCTTTAGAGACCCAGTACTTC. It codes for CASSIRTGALETQYF.

The CDR3 DNA is TGCAGCGCCCTGACAGGGGGCGTCGCCTACGAGCAGTACTTC. The encoded protein is CSALTGGVAYEQYF. The chain combines TRBV29-1 with TRBJ2-7, with 10 nucleotides matching TRBD1. Germline assignment: CDR1 SQVTM and CDR2 ANQGSEA. This CDR3 spans 14 amino acids. The V segment lost 7 bases and the J segment 2 bases; nucleotides outside the gene matches: 8.

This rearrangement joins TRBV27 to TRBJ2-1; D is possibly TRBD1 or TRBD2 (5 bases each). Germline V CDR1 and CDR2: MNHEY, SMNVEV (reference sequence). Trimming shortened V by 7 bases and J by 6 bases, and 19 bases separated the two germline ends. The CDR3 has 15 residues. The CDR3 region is CASTLGPGGRNEQFF. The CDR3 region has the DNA TGTGCCAGCACCCTCGGCCCTGGGGGTCGCAATGAGCAGTTCTTC.

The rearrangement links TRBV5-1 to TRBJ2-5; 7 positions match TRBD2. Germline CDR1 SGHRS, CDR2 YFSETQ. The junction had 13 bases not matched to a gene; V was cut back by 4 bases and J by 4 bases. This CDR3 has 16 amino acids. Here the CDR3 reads CASSLTPGTTLETQYF. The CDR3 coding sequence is TGCGCCAGCAGCCTCACCCCCGGGACTACCCTAGAGACCCAGTACTTC.

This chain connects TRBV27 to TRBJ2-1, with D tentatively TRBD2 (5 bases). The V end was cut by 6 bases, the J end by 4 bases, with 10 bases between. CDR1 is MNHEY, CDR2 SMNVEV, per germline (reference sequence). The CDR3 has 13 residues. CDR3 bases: TGTGCCAGCAGCCCGGACTTTTACAATGAGCAGTTCTTC. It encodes CASSPDFYNEQFF.

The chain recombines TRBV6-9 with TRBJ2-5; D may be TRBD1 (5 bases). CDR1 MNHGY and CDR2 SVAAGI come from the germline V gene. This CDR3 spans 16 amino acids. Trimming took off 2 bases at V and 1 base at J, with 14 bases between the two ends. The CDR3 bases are TGTGCCAGCAGTTATATGACAGCCAGGTTCCAAGAGACCCAGTACTTC. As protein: CASSYMTARFQETQYF.

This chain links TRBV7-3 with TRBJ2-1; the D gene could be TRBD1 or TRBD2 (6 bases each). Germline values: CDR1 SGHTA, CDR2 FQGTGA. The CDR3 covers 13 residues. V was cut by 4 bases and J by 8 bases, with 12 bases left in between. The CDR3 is CASSWGAADEQFF. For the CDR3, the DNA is TGTGCCAGCAGCTGGGGGGCCGCGGATGAGCAGTTCTTC.

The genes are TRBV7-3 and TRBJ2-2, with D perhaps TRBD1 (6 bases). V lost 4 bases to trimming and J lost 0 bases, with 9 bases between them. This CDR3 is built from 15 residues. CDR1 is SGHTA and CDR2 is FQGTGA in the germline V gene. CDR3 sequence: CASSSGHTNTGELFF. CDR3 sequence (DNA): TGTGCCAGCAGCTCGGGACACACGAACACCGGGGAGCTGTTTTTT.

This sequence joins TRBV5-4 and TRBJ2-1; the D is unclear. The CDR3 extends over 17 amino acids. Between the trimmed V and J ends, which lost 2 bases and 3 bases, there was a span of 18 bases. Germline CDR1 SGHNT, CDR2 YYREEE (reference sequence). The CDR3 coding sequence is TGTGCCAGCAGCTTCAGCCGGCGGTCCCGGCTCTACAATGAGCAGTTCTTC. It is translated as CASSFSRRSRLYNEQFF.